This entry concerns a single T cell receptor beta chain. Its antigen remains unidentified. Per the germline V gene, CDR1 is SGDLS and CDR2 is YYNGEE. The V and J ends lost 7 bases and 2 bases respectively, with 18 bases between them. CDR3 length equals 16 residues. The immunoSEQ assay was v3. The assay was immunoSEQ multiplex PCR, and TCRdb's table has in-frame clones only and misses some. The data contain about 50,000 clones, just over 85% of them singletons. This entry belongs to a study of TIL therapy for anti-PD-1-resistant metastatic lung cancer. Study as a whole: Median patient age was 54, ranging about 38-80 years. Several tumors were EGFR-mutant and two were ALK-rearranged. Tumors carried a median about 1.5 non-synonymous mutations per megabase.

Broader study findings: TIL clonotype persistence in blood showed no apparent association with response.

Time point reported: pre-treatment sample, taken before nivolumab and TIL therapy. This clonotype was sampled from a person aged 25 to 79 with non-small cell lung cancer. The chain combines TRBV9 with TRBJ2-2; perhaps TRBD2 as D (6 bases). The starting material was blood, obtained at baseline. In DNA form, the CDR3 reads TGTGCCAGCCACTCTATTGGAGGGGTAAACACCGGGGAGCTGTTTTTT. Translation gives CASHSIGGVNTGELFF.